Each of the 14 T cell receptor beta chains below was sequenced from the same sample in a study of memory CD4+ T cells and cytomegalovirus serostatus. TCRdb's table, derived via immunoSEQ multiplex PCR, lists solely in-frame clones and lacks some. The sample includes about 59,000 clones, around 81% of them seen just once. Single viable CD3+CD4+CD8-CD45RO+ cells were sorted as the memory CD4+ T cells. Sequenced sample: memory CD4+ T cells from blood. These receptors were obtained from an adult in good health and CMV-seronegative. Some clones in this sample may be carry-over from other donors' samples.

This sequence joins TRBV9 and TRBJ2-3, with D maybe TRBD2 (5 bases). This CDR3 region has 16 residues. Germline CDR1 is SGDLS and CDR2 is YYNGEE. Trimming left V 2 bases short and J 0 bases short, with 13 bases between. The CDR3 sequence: CASSVRSEASTDTQYF. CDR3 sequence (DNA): TGTGCCAGCAGCGTGAGGTCGGAGGCTAGCACAGATACGCAGTATTTT.

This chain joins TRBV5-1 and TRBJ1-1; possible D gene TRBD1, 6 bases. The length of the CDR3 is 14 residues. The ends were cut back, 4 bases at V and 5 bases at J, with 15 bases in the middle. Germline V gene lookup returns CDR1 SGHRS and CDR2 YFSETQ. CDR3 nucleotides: TGCGCCAGCAGCCGGGGGACCCAGGGGACTGAAGCTTTCTTT. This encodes CASSRGTQGTEAFF.

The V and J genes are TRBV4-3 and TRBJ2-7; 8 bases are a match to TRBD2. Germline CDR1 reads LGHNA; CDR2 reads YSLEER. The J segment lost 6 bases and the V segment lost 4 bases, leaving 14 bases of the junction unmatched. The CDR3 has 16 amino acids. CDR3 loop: CASSPGRGPGLVEQYF. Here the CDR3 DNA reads TGCGCCAGCAGCCCCGGAAGGGGCCCGGGACTAGTCGAGCAGTACTTC.

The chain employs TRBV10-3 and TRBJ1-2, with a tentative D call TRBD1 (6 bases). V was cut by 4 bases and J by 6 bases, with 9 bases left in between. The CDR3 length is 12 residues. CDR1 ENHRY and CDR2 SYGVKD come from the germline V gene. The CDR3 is CAISAYRDGYTF. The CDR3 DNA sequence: TGTGCCATCAGTGCCTACAGGGATGGCTACACCTTC.

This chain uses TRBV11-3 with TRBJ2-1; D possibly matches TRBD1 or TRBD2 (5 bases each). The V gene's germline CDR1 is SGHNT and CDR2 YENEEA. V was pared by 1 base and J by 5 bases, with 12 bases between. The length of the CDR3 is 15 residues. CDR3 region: CASSLGMGTNNEQFF. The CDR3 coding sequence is TGTGCCAGCAGCTTAGGGATGGGGACCAACAATGAGCAGTTCTTC.

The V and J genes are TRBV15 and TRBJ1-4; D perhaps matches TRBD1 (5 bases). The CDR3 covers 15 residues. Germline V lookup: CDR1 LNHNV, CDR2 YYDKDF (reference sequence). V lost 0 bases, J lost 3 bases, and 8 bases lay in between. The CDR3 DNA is TGTGCCACCAGCAGAGACAGGGTTCCTAATGAAAAACTGTTTTTT. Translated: CATSRDRVPNEKLFF.

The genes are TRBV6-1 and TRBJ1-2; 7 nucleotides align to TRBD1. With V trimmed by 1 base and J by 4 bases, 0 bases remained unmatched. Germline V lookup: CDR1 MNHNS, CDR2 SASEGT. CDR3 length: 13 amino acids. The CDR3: CASSEGQGYGYTF. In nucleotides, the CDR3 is TGTGCCAGCAGTGAAGGACAGGGCTATGGCTACACCTTC.

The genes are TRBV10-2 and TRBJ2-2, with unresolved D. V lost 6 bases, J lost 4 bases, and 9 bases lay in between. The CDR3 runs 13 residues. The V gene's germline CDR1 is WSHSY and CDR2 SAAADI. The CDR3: CASSGGSTGELFF. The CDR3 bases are TGCGCCAGCAGCGGTGGTAGCACCGGGGAGCTGTTTTTT.

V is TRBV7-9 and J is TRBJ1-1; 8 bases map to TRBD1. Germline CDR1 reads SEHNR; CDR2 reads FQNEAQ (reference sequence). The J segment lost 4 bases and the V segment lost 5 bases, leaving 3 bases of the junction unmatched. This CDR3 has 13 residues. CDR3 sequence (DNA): TGTGCCAGCAGCCGGACAGGGATCACTGAAGCTTTCTTT. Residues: CASSRTGITEAFF.

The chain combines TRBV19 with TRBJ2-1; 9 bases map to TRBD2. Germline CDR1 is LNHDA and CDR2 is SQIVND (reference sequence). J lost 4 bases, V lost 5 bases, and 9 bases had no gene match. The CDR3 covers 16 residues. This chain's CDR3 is CASSVTGTSLYNEQFF. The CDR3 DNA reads TGTGCCAGTAGTGTCACCGGGACTAGCTTATACAATGAGCAGTTCTTC.

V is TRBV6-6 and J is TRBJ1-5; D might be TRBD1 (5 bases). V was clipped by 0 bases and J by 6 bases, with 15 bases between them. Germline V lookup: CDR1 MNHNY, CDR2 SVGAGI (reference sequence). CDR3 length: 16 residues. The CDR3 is CASSYSSGRVGQPQHF. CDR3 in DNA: TGTGCCAGCAGTTACTCGAGTGGCAGGGTGGGTCAGCCCCAGCATTTT.

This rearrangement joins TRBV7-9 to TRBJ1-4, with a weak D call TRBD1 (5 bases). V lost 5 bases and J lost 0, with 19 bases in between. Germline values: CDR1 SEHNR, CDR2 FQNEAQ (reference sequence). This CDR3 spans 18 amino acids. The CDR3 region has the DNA TGTGCCAGCAGCCCGGGACTCCTCCTCCTGGCAACTAATGAAAAACTGTTTTTT. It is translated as CASSPGLLLLATNEKLFF.

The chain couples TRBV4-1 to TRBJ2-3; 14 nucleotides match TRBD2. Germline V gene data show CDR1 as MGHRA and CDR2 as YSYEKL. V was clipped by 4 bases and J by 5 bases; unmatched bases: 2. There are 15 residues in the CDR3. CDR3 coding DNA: TGCGCCAGCAGCCGACTAGCGGGGGGGCAAGATACGCAGTATTTT. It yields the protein CASSRLAGGQDTQYF.

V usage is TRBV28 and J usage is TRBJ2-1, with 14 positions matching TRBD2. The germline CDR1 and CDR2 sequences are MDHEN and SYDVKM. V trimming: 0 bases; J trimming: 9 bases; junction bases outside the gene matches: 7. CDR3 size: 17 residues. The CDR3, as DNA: TGTGCCAGCAGTTTATGGAGACTAGCGGGAGGGGTAAGTGAGCAGTTCTTC. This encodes CASSLWRLAGGVSEQFF.